The clone carrying this T cell receptor beta chain was detected ten times or more. Its antigen is unknown. One heparinised blood draw averaging approximately 120 mL was given by each donor. The sample comes from a study of beta chain features in type 1 diabetes. Study observations and caveats: In type 1 diabetes patients, VDJ junctions had fewer insertions; deletions at these junctions were more frequent. For patients and controls alike, PCR might favor shorter templates to the same degree. Significant though moderate, a shortening of TCRB CDR3s appeared in all four CD4+ subsets of Type 1 diabetes patients.

cDNA synthesis used the whole RNA isolate, giving expressed TCRB sequences. Data came from immunoSEQ multiplex PCR; TCRdb stores just in-frame clones and leaves some out. The sample comprises over 150,000 clones, under 9.5% of which are singletons, and 0.55% to 0.65% rests with the top ten. Germline CDR1 SGHTA, CDR2 FQGNSA. Between the trimmed V and J ends, which lost 2 bases and 6 bases, there was a span of 12 bases. The CDR3 covers 14 residues. The TCR comes from a man aged 18 to 29 in good health. J is TRBJ2-3 and V is TRBV7-2, with D perhaps TRBD2 (6 bases). The sample comprised central memory CD4+ T cells from blood. In DNA form, the CDR3 reads TGTGCCAGCAGCTTATCATCGGGACTGGATACGCAGTATTTT. It encodes CASSLSSGLDTQYF.